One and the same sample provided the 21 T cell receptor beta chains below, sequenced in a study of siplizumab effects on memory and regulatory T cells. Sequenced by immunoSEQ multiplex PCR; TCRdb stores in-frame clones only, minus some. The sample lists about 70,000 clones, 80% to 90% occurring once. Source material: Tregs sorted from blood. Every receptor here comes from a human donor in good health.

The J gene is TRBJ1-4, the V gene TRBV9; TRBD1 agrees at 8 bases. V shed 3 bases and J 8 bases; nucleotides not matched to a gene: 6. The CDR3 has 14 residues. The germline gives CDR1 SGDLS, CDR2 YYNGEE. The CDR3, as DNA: TGTGCCAGCAGCGCCGGGACAGGTTGGGAAAAACTGTTTTTT. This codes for CASSAGTGWEKLFF.

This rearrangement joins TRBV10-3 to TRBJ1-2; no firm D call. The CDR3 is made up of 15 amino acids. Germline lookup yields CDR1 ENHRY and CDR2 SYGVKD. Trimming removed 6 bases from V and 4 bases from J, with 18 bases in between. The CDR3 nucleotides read TGTGCCATCAGCCGTGGCGCAGTTTACGTCTATGGCTACACCTTC. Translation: CAISRGAVYVYGYTF.

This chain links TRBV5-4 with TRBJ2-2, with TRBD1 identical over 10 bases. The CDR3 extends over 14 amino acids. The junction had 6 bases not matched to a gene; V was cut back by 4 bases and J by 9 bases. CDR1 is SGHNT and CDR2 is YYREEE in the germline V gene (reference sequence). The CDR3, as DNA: TGTGCCAGCAGCACCGGGACAGGGGAGCGGGAGCTGTTTTTT. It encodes CASSTGTGERELFF.

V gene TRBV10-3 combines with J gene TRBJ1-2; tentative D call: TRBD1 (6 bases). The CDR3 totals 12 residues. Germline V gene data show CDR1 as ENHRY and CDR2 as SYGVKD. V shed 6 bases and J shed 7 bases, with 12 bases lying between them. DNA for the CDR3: TGTGCCATCAGCGAAGCAGGGGCTGGCTACACCTTC. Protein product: CAISEAGAGYTF.

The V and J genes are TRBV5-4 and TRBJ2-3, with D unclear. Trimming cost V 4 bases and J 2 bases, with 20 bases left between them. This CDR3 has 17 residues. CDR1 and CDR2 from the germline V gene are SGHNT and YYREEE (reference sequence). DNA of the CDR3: TGTGCCAGCAGCCCAGCGCCAGAGATAAGGACCACAGATACGCAGTATTTT. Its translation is CASSPAPEIRTTDTQYF.

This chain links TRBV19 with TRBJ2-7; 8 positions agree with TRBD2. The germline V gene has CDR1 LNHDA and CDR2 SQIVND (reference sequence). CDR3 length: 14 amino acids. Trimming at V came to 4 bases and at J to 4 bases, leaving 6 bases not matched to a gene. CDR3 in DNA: TGTGCCAGTAGTAGGATCGGACTAGCTTACGAGCAGTACTTC. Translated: CASSRIGLAYEQYF. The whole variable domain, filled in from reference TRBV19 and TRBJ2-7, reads DGGITQSPKYLFRKEGQNVTLSCEQNLNHDAMYWYRQDPGQGLRLIYYSQIVNDFQKGDIAEGYSVSREKKESFPLTVTSAQKNPTAFYLCASSRIGLAYEQYFGPGTRLTVT.

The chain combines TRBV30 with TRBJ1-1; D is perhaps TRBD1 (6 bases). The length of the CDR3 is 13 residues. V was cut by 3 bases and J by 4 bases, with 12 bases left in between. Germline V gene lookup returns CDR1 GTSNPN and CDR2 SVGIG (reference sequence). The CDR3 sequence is CAWRQGFATEAFF. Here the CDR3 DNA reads TGTGCCTGGAGACAGGGTTTTGCCACTGAAGCTTTCTTT.

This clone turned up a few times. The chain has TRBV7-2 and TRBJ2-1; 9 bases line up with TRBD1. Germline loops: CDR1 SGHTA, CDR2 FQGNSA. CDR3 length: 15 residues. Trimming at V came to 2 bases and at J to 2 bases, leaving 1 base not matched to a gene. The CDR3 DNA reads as TGTGCCAGCAGCTTAAGACAGGGGGCCTACAATGAGCAGTTCTTC. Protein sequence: CASSLRQGAYNEQFF.

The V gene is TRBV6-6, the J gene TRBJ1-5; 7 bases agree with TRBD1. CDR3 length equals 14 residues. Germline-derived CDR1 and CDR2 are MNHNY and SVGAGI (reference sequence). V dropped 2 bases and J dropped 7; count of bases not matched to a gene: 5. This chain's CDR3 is CASSYNDRAQPQHF. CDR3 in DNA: TGTGCCAGCAGTTACAACGACAGGGCCCAGCCCCAGCATTTT.

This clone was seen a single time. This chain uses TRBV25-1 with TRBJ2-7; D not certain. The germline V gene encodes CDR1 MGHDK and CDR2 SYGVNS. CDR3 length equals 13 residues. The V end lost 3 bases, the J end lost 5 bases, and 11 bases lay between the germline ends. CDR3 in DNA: TGTGCCAGCAGTGACCCCCTAGGCCACGAGCAGTACTTC. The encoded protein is CASSDPLGHEQYF.

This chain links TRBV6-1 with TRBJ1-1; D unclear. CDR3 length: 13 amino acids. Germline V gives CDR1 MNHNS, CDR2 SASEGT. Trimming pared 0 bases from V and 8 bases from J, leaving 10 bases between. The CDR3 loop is CASSEAPAVEAFF. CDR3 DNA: TGTGCCAGCAGTGAAGCACCGGCAGTGGAAGCTTTCTTT.

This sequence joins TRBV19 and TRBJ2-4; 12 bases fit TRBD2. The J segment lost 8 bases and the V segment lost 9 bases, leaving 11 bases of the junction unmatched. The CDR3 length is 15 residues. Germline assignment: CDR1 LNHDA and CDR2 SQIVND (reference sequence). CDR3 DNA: TGTGCCAGCCGTAGACTAGCGGGAGATAGATACATTCAGTACTTC. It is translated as CASRRLAGDRYIQYF. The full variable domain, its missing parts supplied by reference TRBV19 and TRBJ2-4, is DGGITQSPKYLFRKEGQNVTLSCEQNLNHDAMYWYRQDPGQGLRLIYYSQIVNDFQKGDIAEGYSVSREKKESFPLTVTSAQKNPTAFYLCASRRLAGDRYIQYFGAGTRLSVL.

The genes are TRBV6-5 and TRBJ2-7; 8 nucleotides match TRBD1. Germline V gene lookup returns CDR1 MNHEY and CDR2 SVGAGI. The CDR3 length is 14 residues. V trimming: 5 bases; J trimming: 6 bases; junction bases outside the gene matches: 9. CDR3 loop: CASSRTRGRGEQYF. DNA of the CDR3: TGTGCCAGCAGTAGAACCAGGGGGCGCGGCGAGCAGTACTTC.

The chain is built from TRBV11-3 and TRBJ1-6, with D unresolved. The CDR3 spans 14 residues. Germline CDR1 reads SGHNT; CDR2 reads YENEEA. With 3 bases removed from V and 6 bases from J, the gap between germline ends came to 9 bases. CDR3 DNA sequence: TGTGCCAGCAGCTTCGGTCGGCTTAATTCACCCCTCCACTTT. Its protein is CASSFGRLNSPLHF.

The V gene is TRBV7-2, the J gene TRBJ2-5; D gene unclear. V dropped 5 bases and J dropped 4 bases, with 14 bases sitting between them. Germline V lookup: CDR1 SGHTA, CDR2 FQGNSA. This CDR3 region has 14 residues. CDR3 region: CASSLHKSPETQYF. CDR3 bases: TGTGCCAGCAGCCTCCATAAATCCCCAGAGACCCAGTACTTC.

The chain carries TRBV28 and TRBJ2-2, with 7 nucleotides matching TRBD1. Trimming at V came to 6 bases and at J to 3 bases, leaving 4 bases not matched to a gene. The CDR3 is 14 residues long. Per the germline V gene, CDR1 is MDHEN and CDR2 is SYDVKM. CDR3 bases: TGTGCCAGCAGACCCAGGGGGTACACCGGGGAGCTGTTTTTT. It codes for CASRPRGYTGELFF.

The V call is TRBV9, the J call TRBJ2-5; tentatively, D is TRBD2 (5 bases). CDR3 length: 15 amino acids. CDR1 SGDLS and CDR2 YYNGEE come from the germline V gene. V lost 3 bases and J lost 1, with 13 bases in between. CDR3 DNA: TGTGCCAGCAGCGGACCGGGATCCTCCCAAGAGACCCAGTACTTC. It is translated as CASSGPGSSQETQYF.

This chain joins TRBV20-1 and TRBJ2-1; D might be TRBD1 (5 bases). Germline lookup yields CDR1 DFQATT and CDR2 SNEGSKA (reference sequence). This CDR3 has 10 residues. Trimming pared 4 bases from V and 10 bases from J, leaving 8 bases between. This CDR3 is CSAKRGEQFF. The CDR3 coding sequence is TGCAGTGCTAAAAGGGGAGAGCAGTTCTTC.

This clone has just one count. The CDR3 DNA sequence: TGTGCCAGCAGCTGGGCGCGTTTCTCCTACAATGAGCAGTTCTTC. It translates to CASSWARFSYNEQFF. V is TRBV6-6 and J is TRBJ2-1; D not certain. Looked up from germline, CDR1 is MNHNY and CDR2 is SVGAGI (reference sequence). CDR3 length equals 15 residues. The V end lost 6 bases, the J end lost 0 bases, and 12 bases lay between the germline ends.

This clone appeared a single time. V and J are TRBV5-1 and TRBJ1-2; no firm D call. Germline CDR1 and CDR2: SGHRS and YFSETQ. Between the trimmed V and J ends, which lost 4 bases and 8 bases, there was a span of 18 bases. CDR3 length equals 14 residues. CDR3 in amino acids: CASSGPDGFQGYTF. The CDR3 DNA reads TGCGCCAGCAGCGGACCCGACGGTTTTCAGGGCTACACCTTC.

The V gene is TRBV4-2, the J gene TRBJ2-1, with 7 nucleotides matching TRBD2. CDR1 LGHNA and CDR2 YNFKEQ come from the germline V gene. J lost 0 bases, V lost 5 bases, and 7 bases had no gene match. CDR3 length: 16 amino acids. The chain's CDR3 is CASSKLAEHSYNEQFF. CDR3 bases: TGTGCCAGCAGCAAGCTAGCGGAGCACTCCTACAATGAGCAGTTCTTC.